This T cell receptor beta chain was identified in a study of blood T cell repertoires in COVID-19. Trimming removed 5 bases at V and 5 bases at J, with 10 bases between. Germline CDR1 reads DFQATT; CDR2 reads SNEGSKA (reference sequence). The CDR3 contains 11 residues. Study processing details: Amplification of reference gene primers was used by the study to estimate nucleated cell counts. Some clones are missing from TCRdb's copy, which holds only in-frame ones; the method was immunoSEQ multiplex PCR. V, J and clone size are taken as reported in that table, and D and trimming were inferred from the DNA itself. The table shows about 160,000 clones, with roughly 80% occurring only once. This clone was seen more than once but under ten times. This specimen includes other DNA sequences encoding the same CDR3.

The clonotype originates from a man aged 55 to 69 with acute or convalescent COVID-19. Sequencing was carried out using peripheral blood. The rearrangement links TRBV20-1 to TRBJ2-7; D unresolved. The CDR3 protein is CSARSGHEQYF. The DNA of the CDR3 is TGCAGTGCTCGGTCAGGCCACGAGCAGTACTTC.